A single sample is the source of the 22 T cell receptor beta chains below, sequenced in a study of blood T cell repertoires in COVID-19 (dated by TCRdb to about 2020). Library construction relied on the immunoSEQ multiplex PCR assay. What TCRdb holds here is the immuneACCESS table cut down to in-frame rearrangements. Part of the clones is not present; checked against another copy, under half of the missing clones reflect an unresolved V gene, and the others are unexplained. This sample lists about 150,000 clones; about 83% were detected once. The ten largest clones capture over 10% of the sample. The sample comprised peripheral blood. These receptors were obtained from a woman aged 55-70 years with COVID-19, enrolled during active disease.

This clone was found once. This chain links TRBV11-2 with TRBJ1-2, with unresolved D. Germline values: CDR1 SGHAT, CDR2 FQNNGV. This CDR3 region has 12 residues. The germline V and J ends were trimmed by 7 bases and 0 bases, with 6 bases remaining between them. CDR3 sequence reads: CASNGANYGYTF. Written as DNA, the CDR3 is TGTGCCAGCAACGGGGCTAACTATGGCTACACCTTC.

The chain links TRBV18 to TRBJ1-3; 8 nucleotides agree with TRBD1. The V gene's germline CDR1 is KGHSH and CDR2 LQKENI. The ends lost 3 bases at V and 5 bases at J; junction bases unmatched: 6. This CDR3 is 15 amino acids long. Here the CDR3 DNA reads TGTGCCAGCTCACCGCAGGGGGCGCGGAGAAACACCATATATTTT. As protein: CASSPQGARRNTIYF.

The chain links TRBV29-1 to TRBJ2-5; a weak D match, TRBD2 (6 bases). CDR1 is SQVTM and CDR2 is ANQGSEA in the germline V gene. V was shortened by 4 bases and J by 0 bases, with 15 bases between the two germline ends. The CDR3 is made up of 15 amino acids. In DNA form, the CDR3 reads TGCAGCGTTGGGTTGGAGGGCCGGTACCAAGAGACCCAGTACTTC. Translated: CSVGLEGRYQETQYF.

This clone was detected only a few times. The chain has TRBV10-2 and TRBJ2-2; possibly TRBD1 for D (5 bases). The CDR3 loop spans 15 amino acids. Germline CDR1 is WSHSY and CDR2 is SAAADI. V was clipped by 1 base and J by 5 bases, with 11 bases between them. CDR3 in amino acids: CASSELQGGTGELFF. In nucleotides, the CDR3 is TGCGCCAGCAGTGAGTTGCAGGGTGGGACCGGGGAGCTGTTTTTT.

The V gene is TRBV29-1, the J gene TRBJ2-3, with 10 positions matching TRBD1. CDR1 and CDR2 from the germline V gene are SQVTM and ANQGSEA. The CDR3 has 15 residues. V lost 1 base and J lost 2; bases outside the gene matches: 3. CDR3 protein: CSVEGDRGLTDTQYF. CDR3 bases: TGCAGCGTTGAAGGTGACAGGGGGCTCACAGATACGCAGTATTTT.

The chain carries TRBV19 and TRBJ1-4; a weak D match, TRBD1 (5 bases). CDR1 and CDR2 (germline): LNHDA, SQIVND (reference sequence). Trimming removed 6 bases from V and 8 bases from J, with 16 bases in between. The CDR3 covers 14 residues. The CDR3 here is CASRMVRAAEKLFF. For the CDR3, the DNA is TGTGCCAGTAGAATGGTCAGGGCGGCCGAAAAACTGTTTTTT.

V and J are TRBV5-5 and TRBJ2-5; 10 bases align to TRBD1. The CDR3 spans 16 residues. Germline CDR1 SGHKS, CDR2 YYEKEE (reference sequence). With V trimmed by 1 base and J by 2 bases, 5 bases remained unmatched. Written as DNA, the CDR3 is TGTGCCAGCAGCTTGTCACCGGGACAGGGGCAAGAGACCCAGTACTTC. It yields the protein CASSLSPGQGQETQYF.

The chain links TRBV5-4 to TRBJ2-5, with TRBD1 matching over 11 bases. CDR3 size: 14 residues. CDR1 SGHNT and CDR2 YYREEE come from the germline V gene (reference sequence). V shed 4 bases, J shed 5 bases, and the junction held 4 bases outside the gene matches. DNA for the CDR3: TGTGCCAGCAGCAGGGACAGGGGGAGTGAGACCCAGTACTTC. It codes for CASSRDRGSETQYF.

The chain recombines TRBV9 with TRBJ1-2; a possible D gene is TRBD1 (6 bases). This CDR3 contains 15 residues. V was pared by 3 bases and J by 4 bases, with 16 bases between. Germline V gene lookup returns CDR1 SGDLS and CDR2 YYNGEE. The CDR3 sequence is CASSAPTDSSYGYTF. The CDR3, as DNA: TGTGCCAGCAGCGCCCCCACGGACAGCAGCTATGGCTACACCTTC.

V is TRBV29-1 and J is TRBJ1-1; no clear D. The V end was cut by 2 bases, the J end by 3 bases, with 10 bases between. The CDR3 is made up of 13 amino acids. Germline assignment: CDR1 SQVTM and CDR2 ANQGSEA. CDR3 nucleotides: TGCAGCGTTGAATCGGGGATGGACACTGAAGCTTTCTTT. Amino acid sequence: CSVESGMDTEAFF.

This clone came up once. This chain uses TRBV4-2 with TRBJ1-6; unclear D gene. The CDR3 has 12 residues. The germline V gene has CDR1 LGHNA and CDR2 YNFKEQ. With 0 bases removed from V and 10 bases from J, the gap between germline ends came to 4 bases. CDR3 bases: TGTGCCAGCAGCCAAGATCGGTCACCCCTCCACTTT. As protein: CASSQDRSPLHF.

This clone was seen a few times. The chain recombines TRBV18 with TRBJ1-6, with unresolved D. The V gene's germline CDR1 is KGHSH and CDR2 LQKENI. Trimming left V 1 base short and J 7 bases short, with 8 bases between. This CDR3 is built from 14 residues. CDR3 region: CASSPQGGNSPLHF. The CDR3 region has the DNA TGTGCCAGCTCACCACAGGGCGGGAATTCACCCCTCCACTTT.

The chain employs TRBV5-4 and TRBJ1-1; D unclear. Trimming removed 5 bases from V and 7 bases from J, with 24 bases in between. The CDR3 loop spans 16 amino acids. Germline CDR1 reads SGHNT; CDR2 reads YYREEE (reference sequence). CDR3 loop: CASRKEIPGVDLEAFF. The CDR3 DNA reads TGTGCCAGCAGGAAAGAAATCCCGGGAGTAGACCTTGAAGCTTTCTTT. Drawing the rest from reference TRBV5-4 and TRBJ1-1, the complete variable domain is ETGVTQSPTHLIKTRGQQVTLRCSSQSGHNTVSWYQQALGQGPQFIFQYYREEENGRGNFPPRFSGLQFPNYSSELNVNALELDDSALYLCASRKEIPGVDLEAFFGQGTRLTVV.

The gene calls are TRBV7-9 and TRBJ1-6; 8 bases are shared with TRBD1. V shed 6 bases and J 12 bases; nucleotides not matched to a gene: 7. Germline CDR1 SEHNR, CDR2 FQNEAQ (reference sequence). There are 13 residues in the CDR3. The CDR3 region is CASSYGQGLPLHF. In DNA, the CDR3 is TGTGCCAGCAGTTACGGACAGGGATTACCCCTCCACTTT.

This clone was counted a single time. The chain joins TRBV29-1 to TRBJ2-3, with 9 positions matching TRBD2. The CDR3 loop spans 12 amino acids. Losses at the gene ends were 8 bases for V and 5 bases for J; bases not matched to a gene: 5. Germline V gene lookup returns CDR1 SQVTM and CDR2 ANQGSEA. The CDR3 nucleotides read TGCAGCTTCGGACTAGCGAAAGATACGCAGTATTTT. It is translated as CSFGLAKDTQYF.

The chain carries TRBV28 and TRBJ1-5; D is unresolved. Germline lookup yields CDR1 MDHEN and CDR2 SYDVKM. The CDR3 has 12 amino acids. Trimming cost V 6 bases and J 7 bases, with 10 bases left between them. CDR3 sequence reads: CASRLPLQPQHF. The CDR3, as DNA: TGTGCCAGCAGACTACCATTACAGCCCCAGCATTTT.

J is TRBJ2-1 and V is TRBV24-1, with 14 bases fitting TRBD2. V was pared by 5 bases and J by 7 bases, with 9 bases of the junction left unmatched. Germline V CDR1 and CDR2: KGHDR, SFDVKD. This CDR3 region has 17 residues. The CDR3 sequence: CATSARLAGGRRNEQFF. In DNA, the CDR3 is TGTGCCACCAGTGCCAGACTAGCGGGGGGGCGACGGAATGAGCAGTTCTTC.

As for this clone: The junction shows a germline mismatch at one end, possibly a read error. This sequence joins TRBV7-7 and TRBJ1-3, with TRBD1 matching 7 bases. The germline CDR1 and CDR2 sequences are SSHAT and FNYEAQ (reference sequence). This CDR3 contains 15 residues. CDR3 in DNA: TGTGCTAGCAGCTGGGGACAGCTCTCTGGAAACACCATATATTTT. Its translation: CASSWGQLSGNTIYF.

V gene TRBV18 combines with J gene TRBJ2-3; 9 positions match TRBD2. Trimming cost V 2 bases and J 1 base; bases outside gene matches: 7. Looked up from germline, CDR1 is KGHSH and CDR2 is LQKENI. The CDR3 is made up of 17 amino acids. CDR3 sequence reads: CASSPRALAGRTDTQYF. The CDR3 DNA sequence: TGTGCCAGCTCACCAAGGGCTCTAGCGGGACGCACAGATACGCAGTATTTT.

The genes are TRBV7-8 and TRBJ1-5, with 7 nucleotides matching TRBD1. This CDR3 is 15 amino acids long. From germline, CDR1 is SGHVS and CDR2 FQNEAQ. The junction had 2 bases not matched to a gene; V was cut back by 2 bases and J by 1 base. The CDR3: CASSLMGQSNQPQHF. CDR3 nucleotides: TGTGCCAGCAGCTTAATGGGACAGAGCAATCAGCCCCAGCATTTT.

The V call is TRBV18, the J call TRBJ1-1; D remains ambiguous. The CDR3 runs to 14 residues. The V gene's germline CDR1 is KGHSH and CDR2 LQKENI. With 3 bases removed from V and 1 base from J, the gap between germline ends came to 9 bases. The CDR3 region has the DNA TGTGCCAGCTCACCGGGCAGACAGAACACTGAAGCTTTCTTT. It yields the protein CASSPGRQNTEAFF.

This chain joins TRBV15 and TRBJ1-2; maybe TRBD1 (5 bases). There are 14 residues in the CDR3. Trimming removed 1 base from V and 4 bases from J, with 10 bases in between. Germline values: CDR1 LNHNV, CDR2 YYDKDF (reference sequence). CDR3 nucleotides: TGTGCCACCAGCAGAGGGGGGGGAGGCTATGGCTACACCTTC. Translation: CATSRGGGGYGYTF.